This T cell receptor (beta chain) was found in a study of T cells in Graves' hyperthyroidism and ophthalmopathy. For Graves' hyperthyroidism to be stable, ophthalmopathy could not progress within 18 months. Diagnosis of hyperthyroidism was new in patients aged 18 to 65, and its duration was under 2 months. Uncontrolled infection, other autoimmune disease, pregnancy or lactation led to exclusion. The length of the CDR3 is 15 residues. Germline V gene lookup returns CDR1 SGDLS and CDR2 YYNGEE. The V gene end was trimmed by 4 bases and the J gene end by 0 bases; junction bases not matched to a gene: 7. Researchers took RNA transcripts and amplified the TCR beta CDR3 regions from them. HTBI primers drove first-round RT-PCR of the TCR CDR3. Using its own MiXCR run on the multiplex PCR reads, TCRdb lists one record per CDR3 protein. The table records a few hundred thousand distinct CDR3 sequences, 15% to 18% of them present only once.

Study-wide results and caveats: Ophthalmopathy stood apart from stable hyperthyroidism in a 13 V-J model.

This clonotype occurred a few times. The antigen is unknown. Sequencing was performed on blood. This clonotype was sampled from a woman in her 30s with Graves' hyperthyroidism. The V call is TRBV9, the J call TRBJ2-7, with 7 bases matching TRBD2. The CDR3 DNA sequence: TGTGCCAGCAGCTCTACCGGGGGGAGCTCCTACGAGCAGTACTTC. It translates to CASSSTGGSSYEQYF.